Below are 12 T cell receptor beta chains sequenced from a single sample in a study of T cell repertoires in cytomegalovirus infection. These receptors have no identified antigens. TCRdb passed the reads through MiXCR, listing each CDR3 protein once. The sample contains fewer than 1,000,000 distinct CDR3 sequences, more than 25% of which appear only once. This sample comprised cultured CD8+ T cells from PBMCs, obtained from culture after CMV antigen stimulation. All receptors come from a human donor in good health (CMV status not recorded). Some clones in this sample may be carry-over from other donors' samples.

The chain carries TRBV27 and TRBJ2-7; possible D gene TRBD2, 5 bases. In germline, CDR1 is MNHEY, CDR2 SMNVEV (reference sequence). V was pared by 5 bases and J by 4 bases, with 15 bases between. The CDR3 length is 14 residues. CDR3 bases: TGTGCCAGCAGTCCGGCGGAGTCGGGATACGAGCAGTACTTC. It yields the protein CASSPAESGYEQYF.

This clonotype has a handful of counts. The chain has TRBV7-6 and TRBJ2-7; TRBD2 agrees at 10 bases. The V gene's germline CDR1 is SGHVS and CDR2 FNYEAQ. V was clipped by 9 bases and J by 3 bases; unmatched bases: 11. CDR3 length equals 15 residues. CDR3 in amino acids: CASSPGSGGNYEQYF. CDR3 nucleotides: TGTGCCAGTTCGCCAGGTAGCGGGGGGAACTACGAGCAGTACTTC.

A remark on this clonotype: A junction end diverges from the germline sequence, so it may reflect a read error. This chain joins TRBV20-1 and TRBJ2-5, with D tentatively TRBD1 (6 bases). Germline values: CDR1 DFQATT, CDR2 SNEGSKA (reference sequence). This CDR3 is 15 amino acids long. The CDR3 nucleotides are TGCAGCGCTAGATATGAAGGACAGCCTCAAGAGACCCAGTACTTC. It codes for CSARYEGQPQETQYF.

This clonotype was counted between two and nine times. Mismatch with germline at one junction end may stem from a read error. V gene TRBV5-1 combines with J gene TRBJ2-1, with TRBD1 identical over 9 bases. This CDR3 contains 15 residues. The germline V gene has CDR1 SGHRS and CDR2 YFSETQ. For the CDR3, the DNA is TGTGCCAGCAGCTTAGGGGGACAGGGATACAATGAGCAGTTCTTC. Translating it yields CASSLGGQGYNEQFF.

A few counts support this clonotype. The chain couples TRBV10-3 to TRBJ2-3; 7 bases fit TRBD1. The CDR3 has 14 residues. Germline assignment: CDR1 ENHRY and CDR2 SYGVKD. V was clipped by 3 bases and J by 4 bases; unmatched bases: 4. CDR3 in amino acids: CAISERQGPDTQYF. DNA of the CDR3: TGTGCCATCAGTGAAAGACAGGGCCCAGATACGCAGTATTTT.

This clonotype has only a few counts. The gene calls are TRBV27 and TRBJ2-3, with D uncertain. The CDR3 covers 14 residues. Between the trimmed V and J ends, which lost 5 bases and 0 bases, there was a span of 9 bases. CDR1 and CDR2 (germline): MNHEY, SMNVEV (reference sequence). CDR3 coding DNA: TGTGCCAGCAGTCTCCGGTTAAGCACAGATACGCAGTATTTT. Amino acid sequence: CASSLRLSTDTQYF.

Many counts were recorded for this clonotype. The chain joins TRBV12-3 or TRBV12-4 to TRBJ2-1; D possibly corresponds to TRBD2 (6 bases). This CDR3 region has 15 residues. Trimming pared 6 bases from V and 6 bases from J, leaving 18 bases between. CDR3 sequence (DNA): TGTGCCAGCAGGAACGGGGGTGGGAATGGCAATGAGCAGTTCTTC. This codes for CASRNGGGNGNEQFF.

This clonotype turned up a few times. The rearrangement joins TRBV6-5 to TRBJ2-7; D call uncertain. V was trimmed by 4 bases and J by 4 bases, leaving 17 bases between them. This CDR3 region has 15 residues. The V gene's germline CDR1 is MNHEY and CDR2 SVGAGI. The CDR3, as DNA: TGTGCCAGCAGTTTCTCGACGGAGCCCGCTTACGAGCAGTACTTC. The encoded protein is CASSFSTEPAYEQYF.

This clonotype was seen a handful of times. The chain combines TRBV7-9 with TRBJ2-1, with 11 bases lining up with TRBD2. Per the germline V gene, CDR1 is SEHNR and CDR2 is FQNEAQ (reference sequence). The CDR3 is 16 amino acids. Germline trimming cut 4 bases from V and 9 bases from J; bases unmatched to any gene: 11. Written as DNA, the CDR3 is TGTGCCAGCAGCTCTCGACTAGCGGGGCTCTCGGTTGAGCAGTTCTTC. It encodes CASSSRLAGLSVEQFF.

This clonotype came up once. The chain couples TRBV15 to TRBJ2-5; a weak D match, TRBD2 (5 bases). Germline assignment: CDR1 LNHNV and CDR2 YYDKDF (reference sequence). V lost 1 base to trimming and J lost 1 base, with 10 bases between them. This CDR3 has 15 residues. In DNA, the CDR3 is TGTGCCACCAGCAGAGGTTCGGGGATCCAAGAGACCCAGTACTTC. It is translated as CATSRGSGIQETQYF.

This clonotype has at least ten counts. The V and J genes are TRBV19 and TRBJ1-5, with a weak D call TRBD1 (5 bases). The CDR3 is made up of 12 amino acids. CDR1 LNHDA and CDR2 SQIVND come from the germline V gene (reference sequence). Trimming left V 3 bases short and J 6 bases short, with 6 bases between. CDR3 sequence: CASSMGGQPQHF. The CDR3 DNA is TGTGCCAGTAGTATGGGGGGTCAGCCCCAGCATTTT.

Many counts were recorded for this clonotype. This chain connects TRBV6-2 or TRBV6-3 to TRBJ1-2; D not certain. The V gene lost 3 bases and the J gene lost 2 bases, with 10 bases spanning the gap. From germline, CDR1 is MNHEY and CDR2 SVGEGT. The CDR3 sequence is 14 residues long. CDR3: CASSYSGVNYGYTF. CDR3 DNA sequence: TGTGCCAGCAGTTATTCCGGCGTGAACTATGGCTACACCTTC.